The 10 T cell receptor beta chains below all came from one sample that was sequenced in a study of shared clonotypes between healthy human individuals (dated by TCRdb to the early 2020s). The library was built by means of the immunoSEQ multiplex PCR assay. Sourced from immuneACCESS, this table was stored by TCRdb with only in-frame sequences that have V and J called. A share of the clones is absent; for the studies checked, an unresolved V gene accounts for under half, and the remainder has no known explanation. The sample data list a few hundred thousand clones, and about 97% of these were observed just once. About 0.06% of the sample is taken by the ten largest. The sequencing sample was made of naive CD4+ T cells sorted from blood. What the cell subset or site label conveys for this sample: CD45RA+ positively selected. All receptors derive from a woman between 25 and 40 years old in good health.

V and J are TRBV11-2 and TRBJ2-3, with 10 bases that match TRBD1. The CDR3 runs to 18 residues. The V gene's germline CDR1 is SGHAT and CDR2 FQNNGV. V trimming: 4 bases; J trimming: 0 bases; junction bases outside the gene matches: 10. Written as DNA, the CDR3 is TGTGCCAGCAGCTCCGGGACAGGGGTGTCGGGCAGCACAGATACGCAGTATTTT. It yields the protein CASSSGTGVSGSTDTQYF.

This chain links TRBV14 with TRBJ2-7, with a weak D call TRBD2 (5 bases). V shed 3 bases and J shed 3 bases, with 15 bases lying between them. Germline values: CDR1 SGHDN, CDR2 FVKESK. This CDR3 is 15 amino acids long. The CDR3 nucleotides are TGTGCCAGCAGCCAGAGTCGGCTAGCTTTCTACGAGCAGTACTTC. Translating it yields CASSQSRLAFYEQYF.

In this sample, this clone turned up once. The J gene is TRBJ2-2, the V gene TRBV28; 9 nucleotides line up with TRBD2. CDR1 and CDR2 from the germline V gene are MDHEN and SYDVKM. This CDR3 contains 16 residues. J was trimmed by 6 bases and V by 3 bases; bases with no gene match: 8. CDR3 DNA sequence: TGTGCCAGCAGTTTTGGAATAGCGGGAGAGTCCGGGGAGCTGTTTTTT. This translates into CASSFGIAGESGELFF.

This chain connects TRBV27 to TRBJ2-7; D remains ambiguous. Trimming took off 1 base at V and 0 bases at J, with 13 bases between the two ends. The CDR3 length is 16 residues. The germline CDR1 and CDR2 sequences are MNHEY and SMNVEV (reference sequence). The CDR3 coding sequence is TGTGCCAGCAGTTTATGGGCCCTCCAGAGCTCCTACGAGCAGTACTTC. As protein: CASSLWALQSSYEQYF.

V and J are TRBV10-1 and TRBJ2-3; 7 positions match TRBD2. This CDR3 is built from 15 residues. Germline CDR1 is WNHNN and CDR2 is SYGVQD (reference sequence). J lost 0 bases, V lost 2 bases, and 2 bases had no gene match. CDR3 sequence reads: CASSEQRDSTDTQYF. CDR3 bases: TGCGCCAGCAGTGAGCAGCGGGACAGCACAGATACGCAGTATTTT.

This clone was recorded a few times. The chain couples TRBV10-2 to TRBJ1-2; 7 bases line up with TRBD1. Per germline, CDR1 WSHSY and CDR2 SAAADI. This CDR3 has 12 amino acids. V shed 7 bases and J 8 bases; nucleotides not matched to a gene: 7. The DNA of the CDR3 is TGCGCCAGCACCAAGCAGGGGGAAGGCTACACCTTC. Translation: CASTKQGEGYTF.

This clone came up once. The rearrangement joins TRBV6-1 to TRBJ1-1; 10 nucleotides match TRBD1. The germline gives CDR1 MNHNS, CDR2 SASEGT. The V and J ends lost 4 bases and 10 bases, in that order; junction bases with no gene match: 6. The CDR3 loop spans 13 amino acids. CDR3 DNA sequence: TGTGCCAGCAGTGGCCGGGACAGGGGTTCAGCTTTCTTT. This encodes CASSGRDRGSAFF.

This sequence joins TRBV6-1 and TRBJ2-3; D may match TRBD1 or TRBD2 (6 bases each). Between the trimmed V and J ends, which lost 7 bases and 5 bases, there was a span of 16 bases. Looked up from germline, CDR1 is MNHNS and CDR2 is SASEGT. This CDR3 is built from 14 residues. CDR3 DNA sequence: TGTGCCAGCACCGCGACGGGGGCGGGAGATACGCAGTATTTT. Translation gives CASTATGAGDTQYF.

The CDR3 region has the DNA TGTGCCAGCAGTGAGCTCGGACTGGCCTACGAGCAGTACTTC. It yields the protein CASSELGLAYEQYF. The chain links TRBV2 to TRBJ2-7; tentatively, D is TRBD2 (5 bases). Germline CDR1 reads SNHLY; CDR2 reads FYNNEI. Trimming took 3 bases from V and 2 from J, leaving 11 bases between them. CDR3 size: 14 residues.

V usage is TRBV5-6 and J usage is TRBJ2-5; D is uncertain. Germline loops: CDR1 SGHDT, CDR2 YYEEEE. The CDR3 is 14 residues long. Trimming removed 2 bases from V and 2 bases from J, with 10 bases in between. CDR3 region: CASSLVHYQETQYF. The CDR3 nucleotides read TGTGCCAGCAGCTTAGTCCATTATCAAGAGACCCAGTACTTC.